The next 32 T cell receptor beta chains were all read from a single sample in a study of CD8 T cells in Susac syndrome. A quantity of about 0.5 to 1 ug RNA underwent reverse transcription using random hexamers. One entry per CDR3 protein, called by TCRdb with MiXCR from the immunoSEQ multiplex PCR reads. The table includes about 130,000 distinct CDR3 sequences, about 93% detected once. The sample comprised CD8+ T cells from PBMCs. All receptors derive from a human donor with Susac syndrome.

This chain uses TRBV11-2 with TRBJ1-3; D is uncertain. This CDR3 spans 13 amino acids. With 2 bases removed from V and 0 bases from J, the gap between germline ends came to 2 bases. From germline, CDR1 is SGHAT and CDR2 FQNNGV. CDR3 in DNA: TGTGCCAGCAGCTTACCCTCTGGAAACACCATATATTTT. Amino acid sequence: CASSLPSGNTIYF. The full variable domain, its missing parts supplied by reference TRBV11-2 and TRBJ1-3, is EAGVAQSPRYKIIEKRQSVAFWCNPISGHATLYWYQQILGQGPKLLIQFQNNGVVDDSQLPKDRFSAERLKGVDSTLKIQPAKLEDSAVYLCASSLPSGNTIYFGEGSWLTVV.

This chain connects TRBV6-4 to TRBJ1-2; the D gene is possibly TRBD1 (5 bases). CDR1 and CDR2 from the germline V gene are MRHNA and SNTAGT. The CDR3 is 15 residues long. The ends were cut back, 3 bases at V and 4 bases at J, with 15 bases in the middle. CDR3 nucleotide sequence: TGTGCCAGCAGTGAAGGCCAGGGATCGGGCTATGGCTACACCTTC. Its protein is CASSEGQGSGYGYTF.

V usage is TRBV28 and J usage is TRBJ2-7; TRBD1 aligns across 10 bases. This CDR3 contains 15 residues. V lost 4 bases, J lost 3 bases, and 6 bases stayed unmatched. Germline CDR1 and CDR2: MDHEN and SYDVKM. CDR3 in amino acids: CASSSPGQGFYEQYF. The CDR3 DNA reads TGTGCCAGCAGTTCCCCGGGACAGGGGTTCTACGAGCAGTACTTC.

The rearrangement joins TRBV7-9 to TRBJ2-5; D may match TRBD1 or TRBD2 (6 bases each). Trimming pared 8 bases from V and 4 bases from J, leaving 20 bases between. Per the germline V gene, CDR1 is SEHNR and CDR2 is FQNEAQ (reference sequence). The CDR3 runs to 15 residues. CDR3 sequence: CASRAGGRSRETQYF. The CDR3 coding sequence is TGTGCCAGCCGGGCTGGGGGGCGGAGTCGAGAGACCCAGTACTTC.

V usage is TRBV5-6 and J usage is TRBJ2-7; perhaps D is TRBD1 or TRBD2 (5 bases each). Germline CDR1 SGHDT, CDR2 YYEEEE. The ends were cut back, 4 bases at V and 2 bases at J, with 16 bases in the middle. The CDR3 loop spans 15 amino acids. The CDR3 here is CASSPHGAGTYEQYF. CDR3 nucleotide sequence: TGTGCCAGCAGCCCCCACGGGGCCGGGACCTACGAGCAGTACTTC.

The gene calls are TRBV9 and TRBJ1-5, with D maybe TRBD1 (5 bases). V gave up 4 bases and J gave up 11 bases, with 25 bases separating them. Per germline, CDR1 SGDLS and CDR2 YYNGEE. The CDR3 consists of 16 residues. Here the CDR3 DNA reads TGTGCCAGCAGCCTCGACGGGGGTGGAGGGCAGGAGGCCCAGCATTTT. Residues: CASSLDGGGGQEAQHF. Supplemented by reference TRBV9 and TRBJ1-5, the full variable domain reads DSGVTQTPKHLITATGQRVTLRCSPRSGDLSVYWYQQSLDQGLQFLIQYYNGEERAKGNILERFSAQQFPDLHSELNLSSLELGDSALYFCASSLDGGGGQEAQHFGDGTRLSIL.

In this sample, this clonotype turned up once. V is TRBV5-1 and J is TRBJ1-5; 8 bases align to TRBD1. Germline assignment: CDR1 SGHRS and CDR2 YFSETQ. V trimming: 0 bases; J trimming: 6 bases; junction bases outside the gene matches: 8. This CDR3 contains 16 residues. The chain's CDR3 is CASSLGIQGASQPQHF. CDR3 sequence (DNA): TGCGCCAGCAGCTTGGGAATCCAGGGGGCTAGTCAGCCCCAGCATTTT.

V gene TRBV2 combines with J gene TRBJ2-3; no firm D call. The CDR3 has 14 residues. The germline CDR1 and CDR2 sequences are SNHLY and FYNNEI. Here the CDR3 reads CSGGGFGSTDTQYF. CDR3 DNA sequence: TGTAGTGGCGGCGGTTTTGGTAGCACAGATACGCAGTATTTT.

CDR3 amino acids: CSARDAPGAERHEQYF. The CDR3 coding sequence is TGCAGTGCTAGAGACGCCCCGGGGGCGGAGAGGCACGAGCAGTACTTC. The rearrangement joins TRBV20-1 to TRBJ2-7, with D perhaps matching TRBD1 or TRBD2 (6 bases each). The germline gives CDR1 DFQATT, CDR2 SNEGSKA (reference sequence). V lost 0 bases and J lost 5, with 20 bases in between. This CDR3 has 16 amino acids.

This sequence joins TRBV3-1 and TRBJ2-7; 8 nucleotides agree with TRBD2. This CDR3 comprises 16 residues. Germline loops: CDR1 LGHDT, CDR2 YNNKEL (reference sequence). The V gene end was trimmed by 4 bases and the J gene end by 0 bases; junction bases not matched to a gene: 8. In DNA form, the CDR3 reads TGTGCCAGCAGCCCAGGTGAGCGGGGGATCTCCTACGAGCAGTACTTC. Protein product: CASSPGERGISYEQYF.

V gene TRBV7-2 combines with J gene TRBJ1-3, with 7 bases lining up with TRBD1. Trimming took 3 bases from V and 8 from J; bases not matched to a gene: 13. The CDR3 spans 16 residues. Germline values: CDR1 SGHTA, CDR2 FQGNSA. This chain's CDR3 is CASSFRDRQLEDTIYF. As DNA, the CDR3 is TGTGCCAGCAGCTTCCGGGACAGACAATTGGAGGACACCATATATTTT.

The rearrangement uses TRBV29-1 and TRBJ1-1, with no clear D. V gave up 6 bases and J gave up 4 bases, with 9 bases separating them. Germline V gene sequence: CDR1 SQVTM, CDR2 ANQGSEA. There are 11 residues in the CDR3. CDR3 sequence reads: CSVDGTTEAFF. In nucleotides, the CDR3 is TGCAGCGTGGACGGTACCACTGAAGCTTTCTTT.

This clonotype was counted a single time. The J gene is TRBJ2-3, the V gene TRBV9; 9 bases map to TRBD1. Germline trimming cut 3 bases from V and 4 bases from J; bases unmatched to any gene: 3. The V gene's germline CDR1 is SGDLS and CDR2 YYNGEE. The CDR3 is 14 residues long. The CDR3 reads CASSGDRAADTQYF. DNA for the CDR3: TGTGCCAGCAGCGGGGACAGGGCGGCAGATACGCAGTATTTT. Full variable domain (missing parts from reference TRBV9 and TRBJ2-3): DSGVTQTPKHLITATGQRVTLRCSPRSGDLSVYWYQQSLDQGLQFLIQYYNGEERAKGNILERFSAQQFPDLHSELNLSSLELGDSALYFCASSGDRAADTQYFGPGTRLTVL.

The chain uses TRBV9 and TRBJ2-1; the match to TRBD2 covers 11 bases. The CDR3 runs 15 residues. Germline V gene lookup returns CDR1 SGDLS and CDR2 YYNGEE. V lost 2 bases, J lost 4 bases, and 2 bases stayed unmatched. The CDR3 here is CASSVGLAEYNEQFF. DNA of the CDR3: TGTGCCAGCAGCGTGGGACTAGCGGAATACAATGAGCAGTTCTTC.

V usage is TRBV7-9 and J usage is TRBJ1-1; perhaps TRBD1 as D (6 bases). The V gene's germline CDR1 is SEHNR and CDR2 FQNEAQ (reference sequence). There are 12 residues in the CDR3. Trimming removed 7 bases from V and 7 bases from J, with 13 bases in between. Here the CDR3 reads CASTIGGDEAFF. Written as DNA, the CDR3 is TGTGCCAGCACCATAGGGGGAGATGAAGCTTTCTTT.

The chain links TRBV4-3 to TRBJ2-6, with D perhaps TRBD2 (5 bases). CDR3 size: 19 residues. V gave up 0 bases and J gave up 1 base, with 16 bases separating them. Germline assignment: CDR1 LGHNA and CDR2 YSLEER. CDR3 sequence (DNA): TGCGCCAGCAGCCAAGATCTACTAGGAATTAGATCTGGGGCCAACGTCCTGACTTTC. Residues: CASSQDLLGIRSGANVLTF.

The chain has TRBV6-1 and TRBJ1-1; D gene ambiguous. Germline V CDR1 and CDR2: MNHNS, SASEGT. Trimming took off 8 bases at V and 1 base at J, with 11 bases between the two ends. This CDR3 comprises 13 residues. This chain's CDR3 is CASYRGWNTEAFF. CDR3 nucleotides: TGTGCCAGCTACCGGGGTTGGAACACTGAAGCTTTCTTT.

This clonotype has a single count. The CDR3, as DNA: TGCGCCAGCAGCCAAGCTAGGGGGAGGTACAATGAGCAGTTCTTC. Amino acid sequence: CASSQARGRYNEQFF. The gene calls are TRBV4-1 and TRBJ2-1; D is possibly TRBD1 or TRBD2 (6 bases each). V lost 1 base and J 4 bases, leaving 11 bases between the germline ends. The CDR3 is made up of 15 amino acids. Germline V CDR1 and CDR2: MGHRA, YSYEKL.

The chain couples TRBV4-3 to TRBJ2-1; 8 nucleotides match TRBD1. The CDR3 spans 17 residues. Germline CDR1 reads LGHNA; CDR2 reads YSLEER. V lost 1 base, J lost 7 bases, and 12 bases stayed unmatched. The CDR3 reads CASSQVGAGGARNEQFF. The CDR3 region has the DNA TGCGCCAGCAGCCAAGTTGGGGCAGGGGGCGCCAGGAATGAGCAGTTCTTC.

CDR3 protein: CASSQDIGSTYTEAFF. CDR3 nucleotide sequence: TGCGCCAGCAGCCAAGATATAGGGTCAACATACACTGAAGCTTTCTTT. V usage is TRBV4-3 and J usage is TRBJ1-1; no clear D. Germline CDR1 and CDR2: LGHNA and YSLEER. The CDR3 contains 16 residues. Trimming removed 0 bases from V and 3 bases from J, with 14 bases in between.

V is TRBV10-3 and J is TRBJ2-4; D call uncertain. The germline gives CDR1 ENHRY, CDR2 SYGVKD. Trimming shortened V by 0 bases and J by 6 bases, and 12 bases separated the two germline ends. This CDR3 has 15 amino acids. CDR3 in amino acids: CAISESLQTGNIQYF. The CDR3 bases are TGTGCCATCAGTGAGTCGTTGCAGACTGGAAACATTCAGTACTTC.

This chain's CDR3 is CATSRQVGRNTEAFF. In nucleotides, the CDR3 is TGTGCCACCAGCCGCCAGGTGGGGAGAAACACTGAAGCTTTCTTT. The chain uses TRBV15 and TRBJ1-1; D unresolved. The CDR3 covers 15 residues. CDR1 is LNHNV, CDR2 YYDKDF, per germline (reference sequence). Deletions cut 5 bases from V and 2 bases from J, with 15 bases between.

The chain combines TRBV15 with TRBJ2-1; no clear D gene. The V end was cut by 1 base, the J end by 5 bases, with 9 bases between. This CDR3 is 14 amino acids long. Germline CDR1 LNHNV, CDR2 YYDKDF (reference sequence). The CDR3 is CATSRVAANNEQFF. DNA for the CDR3: TGTGCCACCAGCAGAGTTGCGGCAAACAATGAGCAGTTCTTC.

The rearrangement uses TRBV20-1 and TRBJ2-7; 7 bases fit TRBD2. The germline CDR1 and CDR2 sequences are DFQATT and SNEGSKA (reference sequence). After removal of 3 bases from V and 7 bases from J, the junction contained 15 bases not matched to a gene. CDR3 length: 15 residues. DNA of the CDR3: TGCAGTGCTAGGACTCTTGGGGAGGGCCAAAGTGAGCAGTACTTC. It translates to CSARTLGEGQSEQYF.

This chain links TRBV18 with TRBJ2-5; tentatively, D is TRBD1 or TRBD2 (5 bases each). Germline V lookup: CDR1 KGHSH, CDR2 LQKENI. The CDR3 length is 14 residues. V dropped 3 bases and J dropped 3 bases, with 11 bases sitting between them. CDR3 residues: CASSPWDVEETQYF. The CDR3 DNA reads TGTGCCAGCTCACCTTGGGACGTAGAAGAGACCCAGTACTTC.

This clonotype was seen a single time. The chain carries TRBV5-1 and TRBJ1-1; 7 bases are a match to TRBD1. The germline V gene has CDR1 SGHRS and CDR2 YFSETQ. There are 16 residues in the CDR3. V was pared by 3 bases and J by 7 bases, with 15 bases of the junction left unmatched. The CDR3 is CASSSMDPTGQVEAFF. In DNA, the CDR3 is TGCGCCAGCAGCTCAATGGACCCGACAGGGCAGGTTGAAGCTTTCTTT.

The count of this clonotype is one. The gene calls are TRBV30 and TRBJ1-2, with 9 bases aligning to TRBD1. The CDR3 spans 11 residues. The V segment lost 5 bases and the J segment 8 bases; nucleotides outside the gene matches: 3. CDR1 and CDR2 from the germline V gene are GTSNPN and SVGIG (reference sequence). The DNA of the CDR3 is TGTGCCTGGGACGGGACAGGGGGCTACACCTTC. Encoded protein: CAWDGTGGYTF.

This chain uses TRBV27 with TRBJ2-2; D is uncertain. The germline V and J ends were trimmed by 3 bases and 7 bases, with 9 bases remaining between them. CDR1 MNHEY and CDR2 SMNVEV come from the germline V gene (reference sequence). This CDR3 has 13 amino acids. The CDR3 sequence: CASSFRADGELFF. For the CDR3, the DNA is TGTGCCAGCAGTTTTCGGGCAGACGGGGAGCTGTTTTTT.

This sequence joins TRBV12-3 or TRBV12-4 and TRBJ1-5; D gene ambiguous. CDR3 size: 12 residues. V dropped 4 bases and J dropped 7 bases, with 8 bases sitting between them. The CDR3 protein is CASSSGRQPQHF. The CDR3 nucleotides are TGTGCCAGCAGTTCAGGAAGACAGCCCCAGCATTTT.

The J gene is TRBJ2-5, the V gene TRBV29-1; D possibly corresponds to TRBD1 (6 bases). With 5 bases removed from V and 2 bases from J, the gap between germline ends came to 15 bases. From germline, CDR1 is SQVTM and CDR2 ANQGSEA. CDR3 size: 14 residues. The CDR3 coding sequence is TGCAGCGTTCCCGGACAGAACCAACAAGAGACCCAGTACTTC. This sequence encodes CSVPGQNQQETQYF. The full variable domain, completed using reference TRBV29-1 and TRBJ2-5, is SAVISQKPSRDICQRGTSLTIQCQVDSQVTMMFWYRQQPGQSLTLIATANQGSEATYESGFVIDKFPISRPNLTFSTLTVSNMSPEDSSIYLCSVPGQNQQETQYFGPGTRLLVL.

This CDR3 is CASMRGAGTGELFF. In nucleotides, the CDR3 is TGTGCCAGCATGAGGGGCGCGGGCACCGGGGAGCTGTTTTTT. The V call is TRBV6-4, the J call TRBJ2-2, with D perhaps given as TRBD1 or TRBD2 (5 bases each). Germline CDR1 and CDR2: MRHNA and SNTAGT. The CDR3 has 14 residues. With 7 bases removed from V and 4 bases from J, the gap between germline ends came to 13 bases.

This chain uses TRBV12-3 or TRBV12-4 with TRBJ2-1; no firm D call. CDR3 length: 11 residues. Trimming left V 6 bases short and J 4 bases short, with 4 bases between. The CDR3 reads CASRLYNEQFF. CDR3 nucleotides: TGTGCCAGCAGACTGTACAATGAGCAGTTCTTC.